The 10 T cell receptor beta chains below come from one sample, sequenced in a study of cytomegalovirus exposure and HLA in healthy donors. With 60 Vbeta and 13 Jbeta primers, the PCR was carried out. This table comes from immunoSEQ multiplex PCR, and its TCRdb copy is limited to in-frame clones, with some not included. The repertoire holds roughly 170,000 clones, around four fifths seen once, with 1.4% in the top ten. Sequenced material: PBMCs. The receptors derive from a woman aged 25 to 45 in good health and CMV-seropositive.

The CDR3 loop reads CASSLWEDTNTEAFF. The CDR3 DNA sequence: TGCGCCAGCAGCCTCTGGGAGGATACTAACACTGAAGCTTTCTTT. This sequence joins TRBV4-1 and TRBJ1-1, with D hard to call. The CDR3 extends over 15 amino acids. With 4 bases removed from V and 2 bases from J, the gap between germline ends came to 14 bases. Germline V CDR1 and CDR2: MGHRA, YSYEKL.

The V call is TRBV27, the J call TRBJ2-1; D unresolved. Looked up from germline, CDR1 is MNHEY and CDR2 is SMNVEV (reference sequence). CDR3 length: 15 residues. V lost 3 bases and J lost 0, with 9 bases in between. The CDR3 loop reads CASSFLPSSYNEQFF. The CDR3 coding sequence is TGTGCCAGCAGTTTCCTACCGTCCTCCTACAATGAGCAGTTCTTC.

The chain recombines TRBV27 with TRBJ2-7; the match to TRBD2 covers 7 bases. Germline lookup yields CDR1 MNHEY and CDR2 SMNVEV (reference sequence). This CDR3 has 16 amino acids. J was trimmed by 2 bases and V by 6 bases; bases with no gene match: 13. CDR3 sequence: CASSLLMASGPYEQYF. CDR3 DNA sequence: TGTGCCAGCAGCCTCCTCATGGCTAGCGGCCCCTACGAGCAGTACTTC.

This chain joins TRBV7-2 and TRBJ1-2; tentatively, D is TRBD1 (6 bases). Trimming cost V 3 bases and J 0 bases, with 11 bases left between them. The CDR3 covers 15 residues. The V gene's germline CDR1 is SGHTA and CDR2 FQGNSA. The CDR3 nucleotides read TGTGCCAGCAGCTTGAGGGGGTGGGCTAACTATGGCTACACCTTC. Residues: CASSLRGWANYGYTF.

The chain links TRBV18 to TRBJ1-1, with TRBD1 matching over 7 bases. The CDR3 runs 17 residues. Looked up from germline, CDR1 is KGHSH and CDR2 is LQKENI. Trimming removed 3 bases from V and 0 bases from J; junction bases left unmatched: 10. CDR3 residues: CASSPQRGQPMNTEAFF. CDR3 nucleotide sequence: TGTGCCAGCTCACCCCAACGGGGACAGCCCATGAACACTGAAGCTTTCTTT.

The rearrangement joins TRBV5-1 to TRBJ1-4, with D hard to call. The V end was cut by 1 base, the J end by 6 bases, with 7 bases between. Germline CDR1 reads SGHRS; CDR2 reads YFSETQ. The CDR3 length is 13 residues. For the CDR3, the DNA is TGCGCCAGCAGCTTGTGGGCAGATGAAAAACTGTTTTTT. Translating gives CASSLWADEKLFF.

This clone has just a few counts. The chain couples TRBV30 to TRBJ1-2; TRBD1 might be the D (6 bases). This CDR3 comprises 13 residues. Trimming pared 2 bases from V and 2 bases from J, leaving 9 bases between. Germline lookup yields CDR1 GTSNPN and CDR2 SVGIG (reference sequence). This CDR3 reads CAWSLQGNYGYTF. In DNA form, the CDR3 reads TGTGCCTGGAGTCTTCAGGGGAACTATGGCTACACCTTC.

The gene calls are TRBV7-6 and TRBJ2-5, with D perhaps matching TRBD2 (7 bases). Trimming left V 1 base short and J 5 bases short, with 17 bases between. The CDR3 runs to 16 residues. Germline V lookup: CDR1 SGHVS, CDR2 FNYEAQ. The CDR3 sequence: CASSLVVGGAGETQYF. CDR3 nucleotides: TGTGCCAGCAGCTTAGTAGTGGGGGGGGCAGGGGAGACCCAGTACTTC.

This clone has a single count. The chain carries TRBV5-1 and TRBJ2-7, with TRBD1 matching over 9 bases. Trimming cost V 5 bases and J 5 bases; bases outside gene matches: 8. Germline CDR1 is SGHRS and CDR2 is YFSETQ. This CDR3 is 14 amino acids long. The CDR3 sequence: CASRVGQGRNEQYF. DNA of the CDR3: TGCGCCAGCAGGGTTGGACAGGGGAGAAACGAGCAGTACTTC.

The chain couples TRBV7-9 to TRBJ2-1; 7 bases are a match to TRBD1. The CDR3 extends over 12 amino acids. The ends lost 5 bases at V and 10 bases at J; junction bases unmatched: 5. Germline loops: CDR1 SEHNR, CDR2 FQNEAQ (reference sequence). This chain's CDR3 is CASSLQGTEQFF. The CDR3 bases are TGTGCCAGCAGCCTACAGGGGACGGAGCAGTTCTTC.